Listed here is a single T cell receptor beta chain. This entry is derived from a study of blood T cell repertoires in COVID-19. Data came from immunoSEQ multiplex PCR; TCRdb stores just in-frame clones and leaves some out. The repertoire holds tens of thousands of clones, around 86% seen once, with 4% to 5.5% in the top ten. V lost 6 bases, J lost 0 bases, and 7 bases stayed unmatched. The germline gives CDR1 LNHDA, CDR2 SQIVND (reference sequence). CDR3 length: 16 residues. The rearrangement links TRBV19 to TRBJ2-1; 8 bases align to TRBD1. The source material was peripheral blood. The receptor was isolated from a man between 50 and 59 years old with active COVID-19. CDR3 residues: CASSPTGDGSYNEQFF. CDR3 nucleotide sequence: TGTGCCAGTAGCCCGACAGGGGACGGCTCCTACAATGAGCAGTTCTTC.